The present T cell receptor beta chain was sequenced within a study of shared clonotypes between healthy human individuals. Study-level points and caveats: The study drew on few donors, limiting represented genetic and exposure-history diversity. Non-shared clonotypes had lower generation probabilities than clonotypes shared by all four sorted-subset donors.

This CDR3 comprises 18 residues. Trimming removed 1 base at V and 4 bases at J, with 20 bases between. Germline V CDR1 and CDR2: MNHNS, SASEGT. Turning to this clone: Its antigen is not known.

All the donors were Caucasian adults who lived in Nashville, Tennessee. In the original processing: ImmunoSEQ yielded junction-only sequences lacking quality scores, so filtering differed. Profiled with immunoSEQ multiplex PCR; TCRdb holds only in-frame clones, not every one. V and J calls plus clone size are reproduced from that table; the DNA served to infer D and trimming. The sample contains 2 million to 2.5 million clones, around 93% of which appear only once. The chain links TRBV6-1 to TRBJ1-5; D call uncertain. This sequence originates from a man between 18 and 29 years old in good health. Some clones in this sample may be carry-over from other donors' samples. The sample was naive CD4+ T cells from PBMCs. Subset of the sample: CD45RA+ positively selected. The CDR3 is CASSEGLGAESFNQPQHF. DNA of the CDR3: TGTGCCAGCAGTGAAGGTCTGGGTGCAGAGTCTTTTAATCAGCCCCAGCATTTT.